This T cell receptor (beta chain) emerged from a study of blood T cells in healthy people across ages. Study conclusions and caveats: Naive T cell percentage showed a strong correlation with TCR beta diversity.

Concerning this clonotype: Its antigen remains unidentified.

This CDR3 is built from 14 residues. Germline assignment: CDR1 SNHLY and CDR2 FYNNEI. V was clipped by 8 bases and J by 4 bases, with 17 bases between them. With a J-beta primer mix and a sample-barcoded 5' primer, a second PCR ran 7 to 11 cycles. A single record per CDR3 protein comes from TCRdb applying MiXCR to the 5' RACE reads. The profile shows 1.5 million to 2 million distinct CDR3 sequences, roughly 30% of them singletons. The V gene is TRBV2, the J gene TRBJ1-2; D call uncertain. The sequenced sample was blood. The source of this sequence is a woman aged 30 to 39 in good health. CDR3 amino acids: CASRTEFVSYGYTF. CDR3 bases: TGTGCCAGCCGAACAGAGTTCGTGTCCTATGGCTACACCTTC.